This T cell receptor (beta chain) was sequenced in a study of early T cells in non-severe SARS-CoV-2 infection (dated by TCRdb to about 2021). At the level of the whole study: Because TCR sequencing was done on bulk RNA from unsorted whole blood, the alpha and beta chains could not be paired.

Results the study describes overall, beyond this receptor: VDJdb matching was skewed toward anti-spike CD8 responses, so virus-specific expansions were likely underestimated and private and CD4 specificities were missed.

Library preparation employed 5' RACE. Sequenced on a NextSeq 500. To correct for sequencing error and PCR bias, the TCR library protocol tagged individual cDNA molecules with unique molecular identifiers. Both TCR alpha and beta chains were sequenced, and tight co-correlation was observed between alpha and beta sequence abundances in each sample. The source study handled its data this way. Decombinator V4 was used to annotate TCR sequences for V gene, J gene and CDR3. Expanded TCRs were defined as changing significantly between any two time points under a Poisson model with p below 0.0001. Abundances of TCRs were expressed as counts per million after normalisation to the total number of TCRs sequenced in each sample. MAIT TCRs were defined by TRAV1-2 paired with TRAJ12, TRAJ20 or TRAJ33, and iNKT TCRs by TRAV10 paired with TRAJ18. VDJdb, accessed on 1 November 2021, was searched for TCRs annotated for CMV, EBV and SARS-CoV-2, and TCRs annotated for more than one antigen were excluded. TCRdb reworked the public reads: Q25 trimming with fastp, MiXCR clone assembly, productive beta chains retained. CDR3 protein sequences are deduplicated, and each keeps its most common genes and DNA. The V and J calls were determined by TCRdb, not by the authors. In all, the sample holds around 55,000 distinct CDR3 sequences, and 9.5% to 15% of those were seen once. The top ten hold around 1.4% of the sample.

The CDR3 spans 16 residues, from the cysteine through the phenylalanine. Only CDR3 DNA remains: 48 bases, in frame from the first base. Compared with germline, V lacks 3 bases and J lacks 1 base; bases without a gene match: 8. According to the germline V gene, CDR1 reads KGHSH and CDR2 reads LQKENI. Note on this clonotype: This clone's antigen is unknown. The sample holds no much larger clone one base away, and base qualities are not on file.

A case-control design nested within a healthcare worker cohort in London, UK, was used, with weekly nasopharyngeal swab PCR tests and blood sampling performed. Healthcare workers were enrolled in the week of the UK lockdown, from 23 to 31 March 2020, and were followed every week for up to about 16 weeks. The sequence came from an adult who was a healthcare worker with PCR-confirmed SARS-CoV-2 infection or an uninfected control (not recorded which). The sequence links TRBV18 to TRBJ1-1, with 7 junctional bases fitting TRBD1. Input material: whole blood. The CDR3 loop reads CASSPQGVRENTEAFF. In nucleotide form, the sequence is TGTGCCAGCTCACCGCAGGGGGTTCGCGAGAACACTGAAGCTTTCTTT.